A selection of T cell receptor beta chains follows, all from one sample in a study of cytomegalovirus exposure and HLA in healthy donors. Clones were sequenced by immunoSEQ multiplex PCR, and TCRdb holds only the in-frame ones, with some missing. This sample yields about 120,000 clones, of which around 86% are seen a single time; 2% to 2.5% belongs to the top ten. Sequences were obtained from PBMCs. These receptors all come from a woman in her thirties or forties in good health and CMV-seronegative. CDR3s include the opening cysteine and the closing phenylalanine or tryptophan. D genes are given only for firm matches.

V: TRBV23-1
J: TRBJ1-3
D: TRBD1
length: 19
CDR3: CASSQPLRDREVSGNTIYF

V: TRBV18
J: TRBJ2-3
D: .
length: 14
CDR3: CASSPPAGKDTQYF

V: TRBV28
J: TRBJ2-6
D: TRBD1
length: 14
CDR3: CASEDRDRANVLTF

V: TRBV5-6
J: TRBJ1-3
D: .
length: 16
CDR3: CASSLIVTNSGNTIYF

V: TRBV5-6
J: TRBJ1-2
D: .
length: 15
CDR3: CASSLGSRGIYGYTF

V: TRBV7-6
J: TRBJ2-1
D: .
length: 18
CDR3: CASSLGTLVRGANNEQFF

V: TRBV28
J: TRBJ2-7
D: TRBD1
length: 14
CDR3: CASRGRQGPYEQYF

V: TRBV7-9
J: TRBJ2-1
D: TRBD2
length: 17
CDR3: CASSSILAGAPYNEQFF

V: TRBV18
J: TRBJ1-4
D: TRBD1
length: 15
CDR3: CASSPTGGLGEKLFF

V: TRBV21-1
J: TRBJ2-1
D: .
length: 18
CDR3: CASSNTSARQVSYNEQFF

V: TRBV11-1
J: TRBJ2-6
D: .
length: 16
CDR3: CASSLGDAAGANVLTF

V: TRBV27
J: TRBJ1-1
D: TRBD1
length: 13
CDR3: CASSLEQGRKAFF

V: TRBV7-2
J: TRBJ2-5
D: .
length: 15
CDR3: CASSNRAGPQETQYF

V: TRBV2
J: TRBJ1-2
D: TRBD1
length: 15
CDR3: CASSRQGAGTYGYTF

V: TRBV7-6
J: TRBJ2-1
D: TRBD2
length: 16
CDR3: CASSLGTSGTYNEQFF

V: TRBV19
J: TRBJ1-2
D: TRBD1
length: 17
CDR3: CASIQGGLGTASYGYTF

V: TRBV19
J: TRBJ1-2
D: .
length: 13
CDR3: CASSIDKIYGYTF

V: TRBV5-1
J: TRBJ1-2
D: .
length: 14
CDR3: CASSWGSSNYGYTF

V: TRBV6-5
J: TRBJ2-2
D: TRBD1
length: 14
CDR3: CASREAGGTGELFF

V: TRBV5-6
J: TRBJ1-2
D: .
length: 15
CDR3: CASSLDRVIDYGYTF

V: TRBV19
J: TRBJ2-7
D: .
length: 16
CDR3: CASSNTGTLSSYEQYF

V: TRBV6-6
J: TRBJ2-5
D: .
length: 16
CDR3: CASNVGRGGPQETQYF

V: TRBV4-2
J: TRBJ1-1
D: TRBD1
length: 15
CDR3: CASSQPGQGNTEAFF

V: TRBV7-2
J: TRBJ2-1
D: TRBD2
length: 17
CDR3: CASSLQGRLAGGNEQFF

V: TRBV6-5
J: TRBJ2-1
D: TRBD2
length: 15
CDR3: CASSYSRGGLNEQFF

V: TRBV9
J: TRBJ2-5
D: .
length: 17
CDR3: CASSRLSPPGRQETQYF

V: TRBV5-6
J: TRBJ1-4
D: TRBD1
length: 13
CDR3: CASTGTGREKLFF

V: TRBV7-9
J: TRBJ2-3
D: TRBD1
length: 13
CDR3: CASSLQGADTQYF

V: TRBV6-5
J: TRBJ1-4
D: .
length: 15
CDR3: CASRRAPIFQEKLFF

V: TRBV28
J: TRBJ2-7
D: .
length: 14
CDR3: CASSRRVGAYEQYF

V: TRBV7-2
J: TRBJ2-1
D: .
length: 12
CDR3: CASSLQSAVQFF

V: TRBV11-2
J: TRBJ2-3
D: TRBD2
length: 13
CDR3: CASSRGGTDTQYF

V: TRBV25-1
J: TRBJ1-5
D: .
length: 16
CDR3: CAVKGSGIVGNQPQHF

V: TRBV2
J: TRBJ1-5
D: .
length: 13
CDR3: CASSGQSNQPQHF

V: TRBV4-1
J: TRBJ1-2
D: TRBD1
length: 18
CDR3: CASSQVRQGTAINYGYTF

V: TRBV27
J: TRBJ2-5
D: .
length: 12
CDR3: CASSRDSRAQYF

V: TRBV21-1
J: TRBJ1-2
D: .
length: 14
CDR3: CASSARGYHCDYTF

V: TRBV9
J: TRBJ1-1
D: .
length: 13
CDR3: CASTLVRNTEAFF

V: TRBV6-1
J: TRBJ1-3
D: TRBD1
length: 14
CDR3: CASSPGTGGNTIYF

V: TRBV9
J: TRBJ2-3
D: TRBD2
length: 15
CDR3: CASSGLTSGTDTQYF

V: TRBV6-1
J: TRBJ2-1
D: TRBD2
length: 16
CDR3: CASSEVPPGGPGEQFF

V: TRBV5-6
J: TRBJ1-4
D: .
length: 16
CDR3: CASSRWLQGIREKLFF

V: TRBV6-6
J: TRBJ1-4
D: TRBD1
length: 16
CDR3: CASRTGTGQGFEKLFF

V: TRBV2
J: TRBJ2-3
D: TRBD2
length: 16
CDR3: CASSEAERGVKDTQYF

V: TRBV6-1
J: TRBJ1-1
D: TRBD1
length: 11
CDR3: CASRQGRTAFF

V: TRBV11-1
J: TRBJ1-4
D: .
length: 14
CDR3: CASSSRGQAEKLFF

V: TRBV28
J: TRBJ2-5
D: TRBD2
length: 15
CDR3: CASSPRTSGQETQYF

V: TRBV7-2
J: TRBJ1-2
D: .
length: 13
CDR3: CASSAQVNYGYTF

V: TRBV30
J: TRBJ1-4
D: TRBD1
length: 13
CDR3: CAWTGTVNEKLFF

V: TRBV7-2
J: TRBJ2-7
D: .
length: 13
CDR3: CASRSSGAYEQYF

V: TRBV25-1
J: TRBJ2-1
D: TRBD1
length: 15
CDR3: CASSPGQVPRNEQFF

V: TRBV6-5
J: TRBJ2-5
D: .
length: 15
CDR3: CASTSGRLAQETQYF

V: TRBV6-7
J: TRBJ2-7
D: TRBD1
length: 15
CDR3: CARQPGTGRTYEQYF

V: TRBV18
J: TRBJ1-2
D: .
length: 13
CDR3: CASSPPYEAGYTF

V: TRBV7-3
J: TRBJ2-3
D: TRBD2
length: 19
CDR3: CASSLDNLAGGSITDTQYF

V: TRBV28
J: TRBJ1-1
D: .
length: 14
CDR3: CASKKDSPNTEAFF

V: TRBV7-8
J: TRBJ2-1
D: TRBD2
length: 17
CDR3: CASSDLISGGSYNEQFF

V: TRBV7-2
J: TRBJ1-4
D: .
length: 14
CDR3: CASSLGTQGEKLFF

V: TRBV11-2
J: TRBJ1-6
D: .
length: 17
CDR3: CASSLAYSSSYNSPLHF